Below, 30 T cell receptor beta chains from the same sample are listed, as sequenced in a study of human T cells and chemical hapten exposure. In TCRdb, the RACE reads were re-called with MiXCR into one record per CDR3 protein. Of 45,000 to 60,000 distinct CDR3 sequences detected, 8.5% to 10% appear once; the ten largest clones hold 14%. Documented time point: pre-sensitization, week 0. The sample's treatment: therapeutic diphenylcyclopropenone sensitization with weekly scalp DPC. The sample consisted of whole blood, taken in connection with sensitization to the hapten diphenylcyclopropenone (DPC). The receptor source for this set is a woman aged 40 to 50 with alopecia areata. Some clones in this sample may be carry-over from other donors' samples.

This rearrangement joins TRBV4-1 to TRBJ1-2, with D unresolved. V was cut by 1 base and J by 3 bases, with 9 bases left in between. This CDR3 contains 14 residues. The germline V gene has CDR1 MGHRA and CDR2 YSYEKL. Here the CDR3 DNA reads TGCGCCAGCAGCCAAGGACCAGGTGACTATGGCTACACCTTC. Translation: CASSQGPGDYGYTF.

This clonotype appeared a few times. The V gene is TRBV21-1, the J gene TRBJ2-3; the DNA was not used to check the table's D call, TRBD2. TRBV21-1 has pseudogene status. The CDR3 contains 17 residues. CDR3 sequence: CASSKGGARISTDTQYF. Here the CDR3 DNA reads TGTGCCAGCAGTAAGGGAGGGGCCCGTATTAGTACAGATACGCAGTATTTT.

This clonotype occurred a few times. This chain uses TRBV4-3 with TRBJ1-2; 8 nucleotides agree with TRBD1. CDR3 length equals 16 residues. J gave up 2 bases and V 3 bases, and 8 bases lay outside the gene matches. Germline-derived CDR1 and CDR2 are LGHNA and YSLEER. CDR3 protein: CASSHDGQGENYGYTF. CDR3 coding DNA: TGCGCCAGCAGCCATGATGGACAGGGAGAGAACTATGGCTACACCTTC.

This clonotype was seen at least ten times. The chain has TRBV28 and TRBJ1-5; no definite D call. Looked up from germline, CDR1 is MDHEN and CDR2 is SYDVKM. The CDR3 has 16 residues. The V end was cut by 2 bases, the J end by 5 bases, with 16 bases between. CDR3 protein: CASSLDLTWGDQPQHF. The CDR3, as DNA: TGTGCCAGCAGTTTAGATCTCACCTGGGGTGATCAGCCCCAGCATTTT.

This clonotype was seen at least ten times. This chain links TRBV2 with TRBJ1-1, with D uncertain. The germline CDR1 and CDR2 sequences are SNHLY and FYNNEI. The germline V and J ends were trimmed by 8 bases and 0 bases, with 16 bases remaining between them. This CDR3 comprises 15 residues. The CDR3 DNA reads TGTGCCAGCCGACGGACGGGCGGATTGAACACTGAAGCTTTCTTT. Translating gives CASRRTGGLNTEAFF.

The chain recombines TRBV9 with TRBJ1-1; D not resolved. CDR1 and CDR2 (germline): SGDLS, YYNGEE. V lost 0 bases and J 1 base, leaving 7 bases between the germline ends. The CDR3 consists of 14 residues. This CDR3 reads CASSVDPRNTEAFF. CDR3 nucleotide sequence: TGTGCCAGCAGCGTAGACCCGAGGAACACTGAAGCTTTCTTT.

There are many counts of this clonotype. The chain uses TRBV4-1 and TRBJ1-3; a possible D gene is TRBD1 (6 bases). The V gene's germline CDR1 is MGHRA and CDR2 YSYEKL. The V end lost 2 bases, the J end lost 3 bases, and 11 bases lay between the germline ends. The CDR3 loop spans 15 amino acids. CDR3 region: CASSQLQGYGNTIYF. The CDR3 nucleotides read TGCGCCAGCAGCCAATTACAGGGTTATGGAAACACCATATATTTT.

This clonotype was detected ten times or more. The rearrangement uses TRBV7-9 and TRBJ1-1; maybe TRBD1 (5 bases). V was trimmed by 6 bases and J by 0 bases, leaving 8 bases between them. The CDR3 is made up of 13 amino acids. Germline V lookup: CDR1 SEHNR, CDR2 FQNEAQ (reference sequence). CDR3 protein: CASRGDLNTEAFF. In DNA, the CDR3 is TGTGCCAGCAGGGGGGACCTGAACACTGAAGCTTTCTTT.

This clonotype has a count of ten or more. V and J are TRBV7-2 and TRBJ2-7, with TRBD2 matching over 13 bases. The CDR3 has 17 residues. Per the germline V gene, CDR1 is SGHTA and CDR2 is FQGNSA. Unmatched junction bases numbered 8, after V lost 4 bases and J lost 2 bases. The CDR3 sequence is CASSSGGTSGVTYEQYF. The CDR3 bases are TGTGCCAGCAGCTCCGGCGGGACTAGCGGGGTAACCTACGAGCAGTACTTC.

This clonotype was counted many times. This chain links TRBV3-1 with TRBJ2-1, with 10 nucleotides matching TRBD1. Germline V gene lookup returns CDR1 LGHDT and CDR2 YNNKEL (reference sequence). The CDR3 consists of 14 residues. With 6 bases clipped from V and 3 bases from J, the junction kept 2 bases outside the gene matches. CDR3 sequence reads: CASRDRGVYNEQFF. CDR3 nucleotide sequence: TGTGCCAGCAGGGACAGGGGGGTCTACAATGAGCAGTTCTTC.

This clonotype occurred a few times. The chain combines TRBV20-1 with TRBJ2-7, with TRBD1 matching 9 bases. Germline V gene data show CDR1 as DFQATT and CDR2 as SNEGSKA (reference sequence). With 6 bases clipped from V and 3 bases from J, the junction kept 12 bases outside the gene matches. The CDR3 loop spans 15 amino acids. The CDR3 reads CSAKKTGTGSYEQYF. The CDR3 nucleotides read TGCAGTGCGAAAAAAACCGGGACAGGGAGCTACGAGCAGTACTTC.

The chain employs TRBV29-1 and TRBJ2-7; a weak D match, TRBD1 (6 bases). This CDR3 has 14 amino acids. The V gene's germline CDR1 is SQVTM and CDR2 ANQGSEA. Trimming pared 5 bases from V and 8 bases from J, leaving 22 bases between. Here the CDR3 DNA reads TGCAGCGTTCGTCTGGGACAAGACCCCGGGCAGCAGTACTTC. It specifies CSVRLGQDPGQQYF.

This clonotype was counted at least ten times. This chain joins TRBV7-2 and TRBJ1-1, with D unclear. Deletions cut 5 bases from V and 4 bases from J, with 11 bases between. Germline-derived CDR1 and CDR2 are SGHTA and FQGNSA. The length of the CDR3 is 13 residues. The CDR3, as DNA: TGTGCCAGCAGCCCGGCCCCGAGCACTGAAGCTTTCTTT. As protein: CASSPAPSTEAFF.

This chain joins TRBV9 and TRBJ2-7; 8 positions match TRBD1. This CDR3 spans 14 amino acids. CDR1 is SGDLS, CDR2 YYNGEE, per germline. V gave up 3 bases and J gave up 4 bases; unmatched junction bases: 6. Here the CDR3 DNA reads TGTGCCAGCAGCGGGGACAGGAATTCTTACGAGCAGTACTTC. Residues: CASSGDRNSYEQYF.

The sample holds a few counts of this clonotype. This chain links TRBV4-1 with TRBJ2-3, with 10 bases lining up with TRBD1. The CDR3 has 15 residues. Germline CDR1 and CDR2: MGHRA and YSYEKL. Trimming removed 5 bases from V and 3 bases from J; junction bases left unmatched: 5. CDR3 DNA: TGCGCCAGCAGCAGCCGGGACAGGGGAACAGATACGCAGTATTTT. This sequence encodes CASSSRDRGTDTQYF.

This clonotype appeared many times. The rearrangement joins TRBV18 to TRBJ2-3, with 7 bases lining up with TRBD2. Germline V gene sequence: CDR1 KGHSH, CDR2 LQKENI. The junction had 10 bases not matched to a gene; V was cut back by 6 bases and J by 4 bases. The CDR3 is 15 residues long. This CDR3 is CASSRGRDFADTQYF. The CDR3 nucleotides are TGTGCCAGCTCCCGTGGGAGGGACTTCGCAGATACGCAGTATTTT.

The CDR3 coding sequence is TGCAGCTCACGGGGGTTAGATACGCAGTATTTT. It is translated as CSSRGLDTQYF. This rearrangement joins TRBV29-1 to TRBJ2-3; a possible D gene is TRBD2 (6 bases). The CDR3 is 11 residues long. Germline-derived CDR1 and CDR2 are SQVTM and ANQGSEA. V dropped 8 bases and J dropped 5 bases, with 11 bases sitting between them.

The chain employs TRBV6-2 or TRBV6-3 and TRBJ2-6; 10 nucleotides line up with TRBD1. The CDR3 sequence is 18 residues long. The ends lost 2 bases at V and 0 bases at J; junction bases unmatched: 4. CDR1 MNHEY and CDR2 SVGEGT come from the germline V gene. CDR3 DNA sequence: TGTGCCAGCAGTTACCCCGGGACAGGGGTCTCTGGGGCCAACGTCCTGACTTTC. This sequence encodes CASSYPGTGVSGANVLTF.

This chain uses TRBV7-2 with TRBJ1-1, with a weak D call TRBD1 (5 bases). Germline V lookup: CDR1 SGHTA, CDR2 FQGNSA. The CDR3 spans 15 residues. V was clipped by 5 bases and J by 2 bases, with 15 bases between them. CDR3 in amino acids: CASSPLGLVNTEAFF. The CDR3 DNA reads TGTGCCAGCAGCCCCCTGGGGCTCGTAAACACTGAAGCTTTCTTT.

The genes are TRBV7-6 and TRBJ2-3, with a weak D call TRBD2 (5 bases). Germline V gives CDR1 SGHVS, CDR2 FNYEAQ. The CDR3 sequence is 14 residues long. The ends were cut back, 5 bases at V and 7 bases at J, with 16 bases in the middle. The chain's CDR3 is CASSPLASSHTQYF. The CDR3 coding sequence is TGTGCCAGCAGCCCTTTAGCGAGCAGTCATACGCAGTATTTT. Full variable domain (missing parts from reference TRBV7-6 and TRBJ2-3): GAGVSQSPRYKVTKRGQDVALRCDPISGHVSLYWYRQALGQGPEFLTYFNYEAQQDKSGLPNDRFSAERPEGSISTLTIQRTEQRDSAMYRCASSPLASSHTQYFGPGTRLTVL.

There are many counts of this clonotype. The chain links TRBV4-1 to TRBJ2-2, with 12 positions matching TRBD2. Germline loops: CDR1 MGHRA, CDR2 YSYEKL. V was pared by 4 bases and J by 1 base, with 10 bases of the junction left unmatched. The CDR3 length is 19 residues. Here the CDR3 DNA reads TGCGCCAGCAGCCCTTACATGACTAGCGGGGGCCGGAACACCGGGGAGCTGTTTTTT. Its translation is CASSPYMTSGGRNTGELFF.

This clonotype was recorded many times. This chain joins TRBV5-1 and TRBJ2-2; D is undetermined. Germline-derived CDR1 and CDR2 are SGHRS and YFSETQ. This CDR3 region has 15 residues. Between the trimmed V and J ends, which lost 4 bases and 6 bases, there was a span of 16 bases. CDR3 bases: TGCGCCAGCAGCGAAAAGTCGGCCATTGCCGGGGAGCTGTTTTTT. It encodes CASSEKSAIAGELFF. The whole variable domain, remainder taken from reference TRBV5-1 and TRBJ2-2, is KAGVTQTPRYLIKTRGQQVTLSCSPISGHRSVSWYQQTPGQGLQFLFEYFSETQRNKGNFPGRFSGRQFSNSRSEMNVSTLELGDSALYLCASSEKSAIAGELFFGEGSRLTVL.

This clonotype has ten or more counts. The genes are TRBV28 and TRBJ2-3; 9 bases are shared with TRBD2. The germline V gene encodes CDR1 MDHEN and CDR2 SYDVKM. Trimming at V came to 5 bases and at J to 1 base, leaving 13 bases not matched to a gene. CDR3 length: 18 amino acids. CDR3 nucleotides: TGTGCCAGCAGTCCTTTACGCCGGGCTAGCGGGGGCACAGATACGCAGTATTTT. Translating gives CASSPLRRASGGTDTQYF.

This clonotype was detected many times. This chain links TRBV20-1 with TRBJ2-5; D may be TRBD2 (6 bases). The V end was cut by 0 bases, the J end by 5 bases, with 10 bases between. In germline, CDR1 is DFQATT, CDR2 SNEGSKA (reference sequence). CDR3 length: 13 residues. The CDR3: CSARDVGRETQYF. The CDR3 DNA is TGCAGTGCTAGAGACGTTGGGAGGGAGACCCAGTACTTC.

This clonotype was detected many times. The rearrangement joins TRBV7-9 to TRBJ2-7; D is ambiguous. Germline V gives CDR1 SEHNR, CDR2 FQNEAQ (reference sequence). The CDR3 covers 12 residues. Trimming removed 1 base from V and 5 bases from J, with 6 bases in between. Here the CDR3 DNA reads TGTGCCAGCAGCTTAGACTGGAACGAGCAGTACTTC. This gives the protein CASSLDWNEQYF.

This clonotype has a handful of counts. At one boundary the junction diverges from the germline segment, which might be a read error. J is TRBJ2-3 and V is TRBV4-1, with D maybe TRBD1 (6 bases). CDR3 size: 11 residues. The germline V gene has CDR1 MGHRA and CDR2 YSYEKL. The CDR3 DNA reads TGCGCCAGCAGCCAAGGAACAGGGACAACCTTT. Encoded protein: CASSQGTGTTF.

This clonotype has ten or more counts. The chain joins TRBV15 to TRBJ2-7, with D tentatively TRBD1 (6 bases). The CDR3 runs to 16 residues. The V end was cut by 0 bases, the J end by 1 base, with 13 bases between. CDR1 is LNHNV, CDR2 YYDKDF, per germline (reference sequence). The CDR3 is CATSRDVGTPSYEQYF. CDR3 bases: TGTGCCACCAGCAGAGATGTCGGGACACCGTCCTACGAGCAGTACTTC.

This clonotype was observed many times. The CDR3, as DNA: TGTGCCAGCAGTGAAACCGGGACGACAAAAGCTTTCTTT. As protein: CASSETGTTKAFF. This chain connects TRBV6-1 to TRBJ1-1; D may be TRBD1 (5 bases). V was pared by 2 bases and J by 9 bases, with 13 bases between. CDR1 MNHNS and CDR2 SASEGT come from the germline V gene. CDR3 length: 13 residues.

The chain combines TRBV29-1 with TRBJ1-3; a weak D match, TRBD1 (5 bases). With 6 bases removed from V and 0 bases from J, the gap between germline ends came to 12 bases. Germline values: CDR1 SQVTM, CDR2 ANQGSEA. This CDR3 has 14 amino acids. This chain's CDR3 is CSVRSGVSGNTIYF. The CDR3 nucleotides are TGCAGCGTCCGTTCGGGGGTCTCTGGAAACACCATATATTTT. Looking up the rest from reference TRBV29-1 and TRBJ1-3 gives the full variable domain: SAVISQKPSRDICQRGTSLTIQCQVDSQVTMMFWYRQQPGQSLTLIATANQGSEATYESGFVIDKFPISRPNLTFSTLTVSNMSPEDSSIYLCSVRSGVSGNTIYFGEGSWLTVV.

In this sample, this clonotype turned up many times. The genes are TRBV10-3 and TRBJ1-1; 7 nucleotides agree with TRBD1. Unmatched junction bases numbered 14, after V lost 7 bases and J lost 6 bases. The CDR3 is 15 residues long. Germline CDR1 reads ENHRY; CDR2 reads SYGVKD. The CDR3, as DNA: TGTGCCATCACCCGGGACAGCGTTCCCGCCGCTGAAGCTTTCTTT. Residues: CAITRDSVPAAEAFF.